These 14 T cell receptor beta chains originate from one sample sequenced in a study of T cells in Graves' hyperthyroidism and ophthalmopathy. Amplification of TCR beta CDR3 regions was performed using RNA transcripts as template. The HTBI primer set drove a first-round RT-PCR of the TCR CDR3. TCRdb re-analysed the multiplex PCR reads in MiXCR, keeping a single row per CDR3 protein. The sample holds roughly 500,000 distinct CDR3 sequences, 46% seen once. Specimen: peripheral blood or thyroid tissue (not recorded which). Receptors were obtained from an adult woman with Graves' disease, either hyperthyroidism or ophthalmopathy (not recorded which).

The rearrangement uses TRBV30 and TRBJ1-2; 7 bases align to TRBD1. Germline V gives CDR1 GTSNPN, CDR2 SVGIG (reference sequence). Unmatched junction bases numbered 6, after V lost 3 bases and J lost 5 bases. The CDR3 has 13 residues. The chain's CDR3 is CAWRWTGSYGYTF. For the CDR3, the DNA is TGTGCCTGGAGGTGGACAGGCTCGTATGGCTACACCTTC.

The chain couples TRBV20-1 to TRBJ2-7, with unresolved D. The germline gives CDR1 DFQATT, CDR2 SNEGSKA (reference sequence). The ends were cut back, 1 base at V and 7 bases at J, with 14 bases in the middle. The CDR3 loop spans 13 amino acids. The CDR3 region has the DNA TGCAGTGCTAGAGTTCTTAGACACACTGAGCAGTACTTC. It is translated as CSARVLRHTEQYF.

Of note for this clonotype: This could be a read error, since a much larger clone is one nucleotide away. This chain links TRBV14 with TRBJ2-5; D is uncertain. Germline assignment: CDR1 SGHDN and CDR2 FVKESK. This CDR3 contains 13 residues. CDR3 nucleotide sequence: TGTGTCAGCAGCCAACTATTGGGGGAGACCCAGTACTTC. Protein product: CVSSQLLGETQYF.

The chain is built from TRBV7-2 and TRBJ2-5; perhaps TRBD1 as D (5 bases). The germline V and J ends were trimmed by 5 bases and 5 bases, with 15 bases remaining between them. This CDR3 contains 14 residues. CDR1 and CDR2 from the germline V gene are SGHTA and FQGNSA. In DNA form, the CDR3 reads TGTGCCAGCAGCGTTGATCAGGGCGGCGAGACCCAGTACTTC. This codes for CASSVDQGGETQYF.

This chain joins TRBV12-3 or TRBV12-4 and TRBJ2-5, with 12 bases identical to TRBD2. V lost 5 bases, J lost 5 bases, and 3 bases stayed unmatched. The CDR3 consists of 14 residues. CDR3 residues: CASSQTSGSETQYF. DNA for the CDR3: TGTGCCAGCAGTCAGACTAGCGGGAGTGAGACCCAGTACTTC.

V and J are TRBV27 and TRBJ1-2; TRBD1 matches at 7 bases. The V and J ends lost 4 bases and 9 bases, in that order; junction bases with no gene match: 11. The CDR3 covers 14 residues. Germline values: CDR1 MNHEY, CDR2 SMNVEV (reference sequence). The CDR3 spells CASSSGTVPNSYTF. The CDR3 coding sequence is TGTGCCAGCAGTTCCGGGACAGTGCCAAATAGCTACACCTTC.

This chain uses TRBV12-3 or TRBV12-4 with TRBJ2-7; 13 bases are shared with TRBD2. The CDR3 is made up of 16 amino acids. Trimming cost V 6 bases and J 4 bases; bases outside gene matches: 9. The CDR3 DNA follows: TGTGCCAGCAGGCCACCGGGACTAGCGGGAATTTACGAGCAGTACTTC. This codes for CASRPPGLAGIYEQYF.

This clonotype came up a few times. This CDR3 fails to terminate in the conserved phenylalanine or tryptophan, so it likely reflects a read error. It is unclear where the CDR3 begins or ends on the DNA, so no DNA is shown, and the CDR3 is as TCRdb lists it. The chain joins TRBV10-3 to TRBJ1-1; the DNA was not used to check the table's D call, TRBD1. Germline assignment: CDR1 ENHRY and CDR2 SYGVKD. The CDR3 is 10 amino acids in total, end residues counted. The CDR3 protein is CAIRGTQDNY.

The chain uses TRBV12-3 or TRBV12-4 and TRBJ1-2, with 10 bases that match TRBD1. The length of the CDR3 is 14 residues. The trim removed 5 bases at V and 8 bases at J, leaving 8 bases unmatched. The CDR3 DNA follows: TGTGCCAGCAGTCTCCGGGACAGGGGACGAGGCTACACCTTC. Translated: CASSLRDRGRGYTF.

The chain is built from TRBV5-1 and TRBJ1-4; TRBD1 is a possible D gene (6 bases). This CDR3 region has 15 residues. Per the germline V gene, CDR1 is SGHRS and CDR2 is YFSETQ. Trimming took off 1 base at V and 8 bases at J, with 15 bases between the two ends. CDR3 sequence: CASSLLGQMAEKLFF. In DNA, the CDR3 is TGCGCCAGCAGCTTGCTTGGACAGATGGCCGAAAAACTGTTTTTT. Filled out from reference TRBV5-1 and TRBJ1-4, the complete variable domain reads KAGVTQTPRYLIKTRGQQVTLSCSPISGHRSVSWYQQTPGQGLQFLFEYFSETQRNKGNFPGRFSGRQFSNSRSEMNVSTLELGDSALYLCASSLLGQMAEKLFFGSGTQLSVL.

This clonotype was detected only a few times. This rearrangement joins TRBV6-1 to TRBJ1-2; D gene unclear. Trimming stripped 5 bases from V and 7 bases from J, with 8 bases between. The germline gives CDR1 MNHNS, CDR2 SASEGT. This CDR3 comprises 11 residues. CDR3 sequence reads: CASSWGSGYTF. The CDR3 DNA reads TGTGCCAGCAGTTGGGGTTCTGGCTACACCTTC.

This clonotype was seen ten or more times. The chain employs TRBV2 and TRBJ1-6; D not certain. V was clipped by 1 base and J by 9 bases, with 7 bases between them. This CDR3 has 13 residues. Germline V gene lookup returns CDR1 SNHLY and CDR2 FYNNEI. This CDR3 reads CASSEGRGSPLHF. CDR3 in DNA: TGTGCCAGCAGTGAAGGGCGAGGTTCACCCCTCCACTTT.

This rearrangement joins TRBV7-9 to TRBJ2-7; possible D gene TRBD1, 6 bases. There are 14 residues in the CDR3. The V end lost 5 bases, the J end lost 5 bases, and 16 bases lay between the germline ends. Looked up from germline, CDR1 is SEHNR and CDR2 is FQNEAQ (reference sequence). CDR3 coding DNA: TGTGCCAGCAGCCCGGAGATGGGGGCCAACGAGCAGTACTTC. Its translation: CASSPEMGANEQYF. The full variable domain, its missing parts supplied by reference TRBV7-9 and TRBJ2-7, is DTGVSQNPRHKITKRGQNVTFRCDPISEHNRLYWYRQTLGQGPEFLTYFQNEAQLEKSRLLSDRFSAERPKGSFSTLEIQRTEQGDSAMYLCASSPEMGANEQYFGPGTRLTVT.

This clonotype turned up a few times. The J gene is TRBJ1-2, the V gene TRBV20-1; the D is unclear. V was pared by 2 bases and J by 6 bases, with 19 bases between. This CDR3 has 15 amino acids. Germline CDR1 is DFQATT and CDR2 is SNEGSKA (reference sequence). The CDR3 here is CSARSRQGWYDGYTF. CDR3 bases: TGCAGTGCTAGATCCAGACAAGGGTGGTACGATGGCTACACCTTC.